Reported below is one TCR beta chain. The antigen is not known. V was shortened by 1 base and J by 4 bases, with 22 bases between the two germline ends. Germline CDR1 and CDR2: LNHDA and SQIVND (reference sequence). The CDR3 sequence is 18 residues long. Genomic DNA (from each subset) was split evenly across several immunoSEQ plates. Using immunoSEQ multiplex PCR, the repertoire was profiled, and TCRdb retains in-frame clones only, with some absent. The sample records about 520,000 clones, more than 95% being singletons. This entry comes from a study of shared clonotypes between healthy human individuals. Study results and limitations: Despite large depth, sorted-subset datasets appeared incompletely sequenced. Sharing across a few donors was seen in roughly 5.2% of naive CD4 clonotypes. Genetic and exposure-history diversity was limited by the small donor number.

Sequencing input: naive CD4+ T cells sorted from blood. As for subset: CD45RA+ positively selected. The sequence came from a woman aged 30 to 39 in good health. The chain has TRBV19 and TRBJ1-1; D is uncertain. The CDR3 sequence: CASSIGRGRAGMGTEAFF. The DNA for the CDR3 is TGTGCCAGTAGTATAGGCCGCGGACGGGCAGGAATGGGCACTGAAGCTTTCTTT. Full variable domain (missing parts from reference TRBV19 and TRBJ1-1): DGGITQSPKYLFRKEGQNVTLSCEQNLNHDAMYWYRQDPGQGLRLIYYSQIVNDFQKGDIAEGYSVSREKKESFPLTVTSAQKNPTAFYLCASSIGRGRAGMGTEAFFGQGTRLTVV.